This T cell receptor beta chain was found in a study of T-cell memory formation after mild COVID-19. Study conclusions and caveats: Contracting CD4+ clones sat mainly in CM and EM; CD8+ in EMRA. Clones that contracted from day 15 to 85 were balanced CD4/CD8, while later expanders leaned CD4+.

cDNA libraries for TCR alpha and TCR beta, carrying sample barcodes and UMIs, came from 5'RACE with constant-segment primers. From the 5' RACE reads, TCRdb called clonotypes with MiXCR, one entry per CDR3 protein. The sample includes hundreds of thousands of distinct CDR3 sequences, 25% to 30% of them seen just once. V lost 3 bases, J lost 8 bases, and 17 bases stayed unmatched. Looked up from germline, CDR1 is SGHTA and CDR2 is FQGNSA. This CDR3 is 19 amino acids long. As to this clonotype: Its cognate antigen is unknown.

Specimen: PBMCs or a T cell subset sorted from them (not recorded which). This clonotype was obtained from an adult woman who had mild COVID-19 (a few samples of this study predate the infection). Cell type and time point are not known. This chain connects TRBV7-2 to TRBJ2-2; 11 bases match TRBD2. CDR3: CASSFLLSPSGRSQGELFF. CDR3 sequence (DNA): TGTGCCAGCAGCTTTCTGCTTAGTCCTAGCGGGAGGTCCCAAGGGGAGCTGTTTTTT.